This T cell receptor (beta chain) was recovered during a study of HIV-infected patients and healthy controls. This clonotype was recorded many times. Germline CDR1 reads DFQATT; CDR2 reads SNEGSKA (reference sequence). The V gene lost 4 bases and the J gene lost 2 bases, with 15 bases spanning the gap. The CDR3 is made up of 15 amino acids. TCRdb ran MiXCR on the 5' RACE reads and lists one entry per CDR3 protein. The data show roughly 68,000 distinct CDR3 sequences, 15% to 20% seen once. The chain combines TRBV20-1 with TRBJ1-5; D not certain. The receptor was isolated from a human donor in good health. Sequenced: CD4+ T cells from blood. The CDR3 here is CSANIPRVGNQPQHF. CDR3 coding DNA: TGCAGTGCTAATATACCACGGGTTGGCAATCAGCCCCAGCATTTT.